These 5 T cell receptor beta chains were all obtained from the same sample, sequenced in a study of blood T cell repertoires in COVID-19. Here immunoSEQ multiplex PCR was the method, and the copy in TCRdb shows in-frame clones only, minus some. In the table there are 200,000 to 250,000 clones, roughly four fifths of which are singletons. The material sequenced was peripheral blood. Receptors originate from a woman aged 40 to 49 with acute or convalescent COVID-19.

The chain recombines TRBV5-1 with TRBJ1-1; 9 bases agree with TRBD1. Germline loops: CDR1 SGHRS, CDR2 YFSETQ. V trimming: 0 bases; J trimming: 0 bases; junction bases outside the gene matches: 3. The CDR3 covers 16 residues. CDR3 region: CASSLDRGPLNTEAFF. The CDR3 DNA reads as TGCGCCAGCAGCTTGGACAGGGGGCCACTGAACACTGAAGCTTTCTTT.

The chain has TRBV2 and TRBJ2-3; a possible D gene is TRBD2 (5 bases). The ends were cut back, 7 bases at V and 5 bases at J, with 13 bases in the middle. The CDR3 contains 13 residues. CDR1 is SNHLY and CDR2 is FYNNEI in the germline V gene. Here the CDR3 reads CASTTGSGDTQYF. CDR3 nucleotides: TGTGCCAGCACCACGGGGTCCGGAGATACGCAGTATTTT.

The chain recombines TRBV11-2 with TRBJ2-5; D gene ambiguous. The CDR3 consists of 13 residues. Germline CDR1 is SGHAT and CDR2 is FQNNGV. Trimming stripped 5 bases from V and 1 base from J, with 8 bases between. The CDR3 spells CASSPRLQETQYF. CDR3 nucleotide sequence: TGTGCCAGCAGCCCTAGGCTCCAAGAGACCCAGTACTTC.

The chain joins TRBV5-1 to TRBJ1-1; weak D call: TRBD1 (5 bases). Germline V gene lookup returns CDR1 SGHRS and CDR2 YFSETQ. Trimming stripped 4 bases from V and 6 bases from J, with 37 bases between. The CDR3 totals 21 residues. CDR3 nucleotide sequence: TGCGCCAGCAGCGATCCGGTGGCCTACAACTCAACAGGACCCCTTAACGCTGAAGCTTTCTTT. Residues: CASSDPVAYNSTGPLNAEAFF.

This clone was picked up one time. V is TRBV19 and J is TRBJ2-1, with 8 bases matching TRBD2. Germline CDR1 and CDR2: LNHDA and SQIVND (reference sequence). The CDR3 contains 17 residues. The ends lost 4 bases at V and 0 bases at J; junction bases unmatched: 8. CDR3 DNA: TGTGCCAGTAGTAGGTTCCTAGCGGGTTCCTCCTACAATGAGCAGTTCTTC. As protein: CASSRFLAGSSYNEQFF.